The sequence of this T cell receptor (beta chain) was determined in a study of beta chain features in type 1 diabetes (dated by TCRdb to between 2017 and 2018). Study-level background: Patients and healthy donors did not differ in mean age, gender distribution, total cell number or subset yield. The study compared the TCRB repertoires of sorted circulating CD4+ T cell subsets in recently diagnosed type 1 diabetes patients with those in matched healthy donors. A total of over 90,000,000 sorted cells were examined across all samples, and a strong correlation was observed between cell number per subset and RNA yield. Naive and central memory subsets were obtained from all 30 or so donors, but regulatory and stem cell-like memory subsets were isolated from only 8 patients and 8 healthy donors. Overall results and qualifications from the work: In all four CD4+ subsets, TCRB CDR3 length was moderately but significantly shorter in type 1 diabetes patients. Sequencing cDNA rather than genomic DNA could over-represent highly expressing activated cells, although activation and CD3 levels did not differ between groups. Shorter templates might be favored by PCR, yet because patient and control samples were amplified and corrected together, any such skew would affect both groups equally. Only small numbers of individuals were included in the HLA sub-analyses, which left unresolved whether HLA type had any influence on TCRB rearrangement. Naive, central memory and regulatory TCRB repertoires appeared to be more similar among patients than among healthy donors. At VDJ recombination sites, type 1 diabetes patients had fewer insertions and more deleted nucleotides, which implies abnormalities in thymic rearrangement.

The High Capacity cDNA Reverse Transcription Kit was used to reverse transcribe all of the isolated RNA, meaning that expressed TCRB transcripts were what got sequenced. Deep immunoSEQ sequencing was applied to naive, central memory and regulatory T cell samples, giving an average of roughly 3.3 million total reads per sample. After sorted cells were lysed in RLT buffer, RNA was extracted with DNase-treated RNeasy Micro or Mini kits, with the choice depending on cell number. To prevent cross-contamination, every cell subset was processed on its own, while patient and healthy donor samples were processed together. TCRB sequences were amplified from cDNA with the immunoSEQ multiplex PCR, producing 87-bp fragments spanning the CDR3 region. The amplicons were sequenced using the Illumina HiSeq platform. In the paper's pipeline: PCR bias was computationally corrected using synthetic template baselines, reads within Hamming distance 2 were collapsed, and singletons that could not be merged were discarded. By aligning reads against IMGT, V, D and J genes, CDR3 length, and insertions or deletions at six rearrangement sites were assigned. Within each subset, clonotype counts were normalized to the number of sorted cells before true diversity and Gini coefficients were calculated with the tcR R package. The overlap coefficient, calculated on TCRB nucleotide sequences, was used to quantify repertoire sharing. TCRdb took over this immuneACCESS table, retaining in-frame rearrangements with V and J assigned. Such tables are incomplete; in checked studies, under half of the missing clones stem from an unresolved V gene, and the remainder is unexplained. D and trimming come from the DNA, and the V and J calls and clone size come from that table. For this sample there are about 150,000 clones; about 12% appear just once. The ten top clones hold under 1.5% of the sample.

The CDR3 sequence holds 16 residues, the cysteine and phenylalanine included. The kept DNA is CDR3 alone, 48 bases in frame from the first base. Trimming accounts for 1 base at V and 5 bases at J, while the number of junction bases matched to no gene is 8. CDR1 and CDR2 (MGHRA, YSYEKL) derive from the germline V gene. Each donor gave one peripheral blood draw, averaging roughly 120 mL, which was collected into heparinised tubes. A BD FACSAria II and a panel including CD45RO, CCR7, CD25, CD127, CD95 and CD27 were used to sort naive, central memory, regulatory and stem cell-like memory CD4+ T cells. Purity was above 95% for every sorted population. Right away, PBMCs were isolated by Lymphoprep density gradient centrifugation and were stained directly, with no culture step. So that batch effects would be minimized, each experiment stained and sorted samples in pairs, pairing one healthy donor with one patient.

This clone was seen a handful of times. Its antigen remains unidentified. No base qualities exist here, and no much larger clone lies one base off it. The sample taken for sequencing was central memory CD4+ T cells from blood. The chain was built from TRBV4-1 and TRBJ2-5; 9 central nucleotides agree with TRBD2. The sequence was collected from a man younger than 35 with type 1 diabetes. For the CDR3, the sequence is CASSQGGRGGRETQYF. The DNA sequence reads TGCGCCAGCAGCCAAGGCGGGCGGGGGGGCCGTGAGACCCAGTACTTC.